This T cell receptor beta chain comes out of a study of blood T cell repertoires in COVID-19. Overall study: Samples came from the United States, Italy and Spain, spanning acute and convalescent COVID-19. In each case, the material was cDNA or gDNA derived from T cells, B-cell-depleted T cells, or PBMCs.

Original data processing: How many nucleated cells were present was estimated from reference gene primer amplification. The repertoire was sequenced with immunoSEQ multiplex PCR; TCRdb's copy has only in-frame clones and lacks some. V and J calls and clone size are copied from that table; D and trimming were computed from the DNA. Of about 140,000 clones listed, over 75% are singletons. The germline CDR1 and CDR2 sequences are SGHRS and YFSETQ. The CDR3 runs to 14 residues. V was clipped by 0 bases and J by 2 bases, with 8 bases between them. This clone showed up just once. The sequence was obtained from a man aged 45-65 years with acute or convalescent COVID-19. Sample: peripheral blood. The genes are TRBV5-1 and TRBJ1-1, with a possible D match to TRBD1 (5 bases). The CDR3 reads CASSLGDSNTEAFF. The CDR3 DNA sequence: TGCGCCAGCAGCTTGGGAGACAGCAACACTGAAGCTTTCTTT. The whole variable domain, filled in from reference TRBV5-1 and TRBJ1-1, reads KAGVTQTPRYLIKTRGQQVTLSCSPISGHRSVSWYQQTPGQGLQFLFEYFSETQRNKGNFPGRFSGRQFSNSRSEMNVSTLELGDSALYLCASSLGDSNTEAFFGQGTRLTVV.